What follows are 10 T cell receptor beta chains derived from one specimen sequenced in a study of T cells after yellow fever vaccination (dated by TCRdb to the late 2010s). The treatment or condition label for this specimen denotes: live attenuated yellow fever vaccine strain. Receptors were amplified or captured by 5' RACE. Sequenced using an Illumina NovaSeq 6000. TCRdb trimmed the raw reads at Q25, called clones with MiXCR and kept productive beta chains. One record per CDR3 amino acid sequence lists the most common genes and DNA. Across this sample there are a few hundred thousand distinct CDR3 sequences, with 8.7% seen only once. Around 3.1% of the sample belongs to the ten largest clones. Specimen: CD4+ T cells sorted from PBMCs, collected 5 days after the yellow fever booster vaccination. All receptors come from a man in his late teens or twenties who received the YFV17D yellow fever vaccine.

This clonotype was observed a few times. The gene calls are TRBV28 and TRBJ2-1; 9 bases map to TRBD1. V shed 2 bases, J shed 7 bases, and the junction held 9 bases outside the gene matches. The CDR3 covers 16 residues. Germline lookup yields CDR1 MDHEN and CDR2 SYDVKM. The CDR3, as DNA: TGTGCCAGCAGTTTAGGGCGGGACAGGGAAAATAATGAGCAGTTCTTC. This encodes CASSLGRDRENNEQFF.

In this sample, this clonotype turned up a few times. This sequence joins TRBV5-1 and TRBJ2-1; D not certain. Germline values: CDR1 SGHRS, CDR2 YFSETQ. V gave up 1 base and J gave up 5 bases, with 10 bases separating them. This CDR3 spans 14 amino acids. Here the CDR3 DNA reads TGCGCCAGCAGCTTGTTACAGCGAGACAATGAGCAGTTCTTC. Its translation: CASSLLQRDNEQFF.

There are many counts of this clonotype. The V and J genes are TRBV18 and TRBJ2-4; D unclear. V was trimmed by 6 bases and J by 2 bases, leaving 8 bases between them. This CDR3 contains 13 residues. Germline CDR1 and CDR2: KGHSH and LQKENI. CDR3 region: CASSPPTKNIQYF. In DNA, the CDR3 is TGTGCCAGCTCCCCTCCAACCAAAAACATTCAGTACTTC.

J is TRBJ2-5 and V is TRBV5-1; D gene unclear. Trimming pared 2 bases from V and 1 base from J, leaving 15 bases between. The CDR3 extends over 16 amino acids. Germline CDR1 and CDR2: SGHRS and YFSETQ. The CDR3 protein is CASSLSSVPGQETQYF. The CDR3 nucleotides are TGCGCCAGCAGCTTAAGCTCTGTTCCCGGCCAAGAGACCCAGTACTTC.

This clonotype was detected many times. The chain links TRBV11-2 to TRBJ2-1; no firm D call. The CDR3 totals 13 residues. Per germline, CDR1 SGHAT and CDR2 FQNNGV. Trimming pared 0 bases from V and 9 bases from J, leaving 9 bases between. As DNA, the CDR3 is TGTGCCAGCAGCTTAGATCTTATGGGTGAGCAGTTCTTC. This sequence encodes CASSLDLMGEQFF.

The chain recombines TRBV5-1 with TRBJ1-1; D is uncertain. This CDR3 contains 14 residues. V lost 5 bases and J 1 base, leaving 12 bases between the germline ends. CDR1 is SGHRS and CDR2 is YFSETQ in the germline V gene. In nucleotides, the CDR3 is TGCGCCAGCAGTCGACCGGAGACGAACACTGAAGCTTTCTTT. Translating gives CASSRPETNTEAFF.

The rearrangement joins TRBV5-5 to TRBJ2-3; D is possibly TRBD1 or TRBD2 (5 bases each). The CDR3 runs to 18 residues. CDR1 and CDR2 (germline): SGHKS, YYEKEE (reference sequence). V shed 4 bases and J shed 4 bases, with 25 bases lying between them. The CDR3: CASSTKPGPSGFPDTQYF. Here the CDR3 DNA reads TGTGCCAGCAGCACAAAACCGGGGCCCTCGGGGTTCCCAGATACGCAGTATTTT.

This clonotype was seen more than once but under ten times. V gene TRBV7-4 combines with J gene TRBJ2-7; D possibly matches TRBD1 or TRBD2 (5 bases each). V was trimmed by 3 bases and J by 3 bases, leaving 9 bases between them. This CDR3 is built from 13 residues. The germline gives CDR1 SGHVT, CDR2 SQSDAQ. CDR3 sequence reads: CASSFQGVYEQYV. The CDR3 nucleotides are TGTGCCAGCAGCTTCCAGGGAGTCTACGAGCAGTACGTC.

This rearrangement joins TRBV29-1 to TRBJ2-7, with unresolved D. The germline V gene has CDR1 SQVTM and CDR2 ANQGSEA. Deletions cut 6 bases from V and 7 bases from J, with 13 bases between. The CDR3 runs 11 residues. This chain's CDR3 is CSVSRVLEQYF. CDR3 coding DNA: TGCAGCGTGTCCAGAGTCCTAGAGCAGTACTTC.

The chain combines TRBV6-2 or TRBV6-3 with TRBJ2-2; D unclear. The CDR3 sequence is 11 residues long. Between the trimmed V and J ends, which lost 5 bases and 9 bases, there was a span of 7 bases. From germline, CDR1 is MNHEY and CDR2 SVGEGT. CDR3 DNA: TGTGCCAGCAGTCCCACACGGGAGCTGTTTTTT. Protein: CASSPTRELFF.